Following are 10 T cell receptor beta chains from one sample sequenced in a study of blood T cell repertoires in COVID-19 (TCRdb year 2020). To prepare the library, the immunoSEQ multiplex PCR assay was applied. As stored in TCRdb, this immuneACCESS dataset retains in-frame rearrangements with V and J assigned. A fraction of the clones does not appear; measured against another copy, unresolved V genes explain less than half of the discrepancy, and the remainder lacks a known reason. The sample yields about 300,000 clones; under 90% were counted once. Together, the top ten hold around 1.9% of the sample. What was sequenced was peripheral blood. These receptors originate from a woman in her 30s with COVID-19, enrolled during active disease.

The rearrangement uses TRBV5-1 and TRBJ1-1, with a tentative D call TRBD1 (5 bases). The CDR3 covers 13 residues. From germline, CDR1 is SGHRS and CDR2 YFSETQ. The V and J ends lost 1 base and 8 bases respectively, with 12 bases between them. The CDR3 loop reads CASSLWGVREAFF. As DNA, the CDR3 is TGCGCCAGCAGCTTGTGGGGGGTCAGGGAAGCTTTCTTT.

This clone was counted only a few times. The J gene is TRBJ1-5, the V gene TRBV4-1; D gene uncertain. The V gene lost 0 bases and the J gene lost 5 bases, with 5 bases spanning the gap. This CDR3 has 13 amino acids. Germline V CDR1 and CDR2: MGHRA, YSYEKL. As DNA, the CDR3 is TGCGCCAGCAGCCAAGATCGGGATCAGCCCCAGCATTTT. Translation gives CASSQDRDQPQHF.

This chain uses TRBV6-5 with TRBJ2-2; 8 bases line up with TRBD2. CDR1 and CDR2 from the germline V gene are MNHEY and SVGAGI. Trimming cost V 0 bases and J 8 bases; bases outside gene matches: 5. The CDR3 length is 15 residues. The chain's CDR3 is CASSYSRQRGGELFF. CDR3 sequence (DNA): TGTGCCAGCAGTTACTCGAGACAGCGGGGGGGGGAGCTGTTTTTT.

The chain has TRBV19 and TRBJ1-2; the D gene is possibly TRBD1 (6 bases). V was pared by 0 bases and J by 5 bases, with 13 bases between. This CDR3 contains 15 residues. Germline-derived CDR1 and CDR2 are LNHDA and SQIVND (reference sequence). The CDR3 DNA reads as TGTGCCAGTAGTATAGATCGACAGGTGGGGTATGGCTACACCTTC. It yields the protein CASSIDRQVGYGYTF.

The chain couples TRBV18 to TRBJ1-5; tentatively, D is TRBD1 (5 bases). Germline V gene lookup returns CDR1 KGHSH and CDR2 LQKENI. V was trimmed by 4 bases and J by 0 bases, leaving 13 bases between them. The CDR3 extends over 16 amino acids. In DNA, the CDR3 is TGTGCCAGCTCACTAGACAGTCCATATAGCAATCAGCCCCAGCATTTT. This translates into CASSLDSPYSNQPQHF.

This chain uses TRBV4-1 with TRBJ2-7; 8 bases are shared with TRBD1. V lost 5 bases, J lost 2 bases, and 8 bases stayed unmatched. This CDR3 region has 15 residues. CDR1 MGHRA and CDR2 YSYEKL come from the germline V gene. CDR3 in amino acids: CASSGPGTGPYEQYF. In DNA form, the CDR3 reads TGCGCCAGCAGCGGGCCCGGGACAGGACCCTACGAGCAGTACTTC.

The rearrangement uses TRBV6-5 and TRBJ1-5; maybe TRBD1 (6 bases). Per the germline V gene, CDR1 is MNHEY and CDR2 is SVGAGI. This CDR3 region has 15 residues. Trimming pared 0 bases from V and 4 bases from J, leaving 10 bases between. CDR3: CASSYSNRANQPQHF. DNA for the CDR3: TGTGCCAGCAGTTACTCGAACAGGGCTAATCAGCCCCAGCATTTT.

This clone occurred a few times. J is TRBJ1-1 and V is TRBV15; maybe TRBD1 (5 bases). There are 12 residues in the CDR3. Trimming took off 3 bases at V and 7 bases at J, with 9 bases between the two ends. Germline V lookup: CDR1 LNHNV, CDR2 YYDKDF (reference sequence). Written as DNA, the CDR3 is TGTGCCACCAGCAGGCAGGGTGTTGAAGCTTTCTTT. Its translation is CATSRQGVEAFF.

The CDR3 loop reads CASRDRPSSYEQYV. CDR3 bases: TGTGCCAGCAGGGACAGGCCGAGCTCCTACGAGCAGTACGTC. The chain carries TRBV27 and TRBJ2-7, with TRBD1 matching over 7 bases. Germline CDR1 and CDR2: MNHEY and SMNVEV (reference sequence). J lost 0 bases, V lost 6 bases, and 5 bases had no gene match. This CDR3 has 14 amino acids.

The chain is built from TRBV2 and TRBJ1-2; possible D gene TRBD1, 5 bases. Germline assignment: CDR1 SNHLY and CDR2 FYNNEI. Trimming took off 6 bases at V and 8 bases at J, with 19 bases between the two ends. This CDR3 comprises 14 residues. DNA of the CDR3: TGTGCCAGCAGCGTCCAGGGCAGGTCGGTGGGCTACACCTTC. Translating gives CASSVQGRSVGYTF.